This T cell receptor beta chain was retrieved from a study of T-cell reconstitution after alpha-beta-depleted transplantation in children. Unique molecular identifiers were built into the TCRbeta library. Each CDR3 protein gets one entry after TCRdb re-called the PCR reads with MiXCR. The data contain 300,000 to 400,000 distinct CDR3 sequences, around 20% of them singletons. Per the germline V gene, CDR1 is SGHTA and CDR2 is FQGTGA. This CDR3 contains 18 residues. J lost 4 bases, V lost 1 base, and 14 bases had no gene match. The clonotype originates from a male patient between 5 and 17 years old who had a stem cell transplant for acute lymphoblastic leukemia, so the T cells may come from the graft donor. The gene calls are TRBV7-3 and TRBJ2-5; 8 nucleotides match TRBD2. The input for sequencing was PBMCs, mostly from graft donor cells, taken 180 days after TCRalphabeta/CD19-depleted stem cell transplant. CDR3 sequence reads: CASSLMSGMGGRRETQYF. The DNA for the CDR3 is TGTGCCAGCAGCTTAATGAGCGGAATGGGCGGGAGGCGAGAGACCCAGTACTTC.